This T cell receptor (beta chain) was sequenced during a study of metastatic and nonmetastatic thyroid tumors. Findings and limits, study-wide: As reported, TCR beta diversity in blood and tumor was significantly higher in malignant thyroid tumors than in benign nodules.

No treatment of any kind had been given to any patient before thyroid surgery. As originally analysed: Clinicopathological groups supplied CDR3 differences that were used to build a distant-metastasis classifier for papillary thyroid cancer. TCRdb called clones again from the PCR reads with MiXCR. The V and J calls come from TCRdb's annotation, not from the publication. Found here are some 83,000 clones, approximately 12% of them singletons; the top ten hold 7% to 9%. The germline V and J ends were trimmed by 3 bases and 10 bases, with 14 bases remaining between them. The CDR3 has 13 residues. Germline V gene sequence: CDR1 SNHLY, CDR2 FYNNEI. As regards this clone: What it binds is unknown. This clone may be a read error of a much larger clone one base away.

Input material: tumor tissue. This sequence originates from a female donor with papillary thyroid cancer or a benign thyroid nodule (not recorded which). Some clones in this sample may be carry-over from other donors' samples. The rearrangement links TRBV2 to TRBJ2-3, with D unresolved. The CDR3 protein is CASSEVLIGSQYF. DNA of the CDR3: TGTGCCAGCAGTGAGGTCTTGATTGGGTCGCAGTATTTT.